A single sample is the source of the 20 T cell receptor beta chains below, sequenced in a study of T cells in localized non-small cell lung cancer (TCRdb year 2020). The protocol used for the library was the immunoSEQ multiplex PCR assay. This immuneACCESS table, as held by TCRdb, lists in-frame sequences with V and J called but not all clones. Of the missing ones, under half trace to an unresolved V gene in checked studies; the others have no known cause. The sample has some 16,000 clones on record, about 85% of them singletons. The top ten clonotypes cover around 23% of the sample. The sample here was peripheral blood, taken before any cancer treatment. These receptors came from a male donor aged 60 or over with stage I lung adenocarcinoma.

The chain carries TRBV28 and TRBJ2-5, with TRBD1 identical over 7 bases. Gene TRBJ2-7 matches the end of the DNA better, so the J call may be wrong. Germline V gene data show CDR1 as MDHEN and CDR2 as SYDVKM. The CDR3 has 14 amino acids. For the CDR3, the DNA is TGTGCCAGCAGTTTAGACAGGGTGCCGTACGAGCAGTACTTC. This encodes CASSLDRVPYEQYF.

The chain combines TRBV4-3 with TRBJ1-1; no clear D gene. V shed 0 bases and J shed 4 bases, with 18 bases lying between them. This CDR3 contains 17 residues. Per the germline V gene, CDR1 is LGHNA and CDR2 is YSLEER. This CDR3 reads CASSQDPPGFSGTEAFF. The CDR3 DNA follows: TGCGCCAGCAGCCAAGATCCCCCGGGTTTCTCGGGCACTGAAGCTTTCTTT.

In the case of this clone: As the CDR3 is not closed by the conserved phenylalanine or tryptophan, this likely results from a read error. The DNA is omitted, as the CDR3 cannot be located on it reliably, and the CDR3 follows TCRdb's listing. The CDR3 here is CASSKGAFWAE. The chain is built from TRBV21-1 and TRBJ1-2; the D call of TRBD1 is as the table states it, not checked on the DNA. TRBV21-1 is marked as a pseudogene. The CDR3 region is 11 residues in length, termini included.

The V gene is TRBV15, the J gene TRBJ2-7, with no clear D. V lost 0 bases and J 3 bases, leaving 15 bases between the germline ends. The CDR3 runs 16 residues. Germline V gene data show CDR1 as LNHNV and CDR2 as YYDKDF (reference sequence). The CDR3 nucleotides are TGTGCCACCAGCAGAGATCGGCGGCTTGGGTTCTACGAGCAGTACTTC. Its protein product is CATSRDRRLGFYEQYF.

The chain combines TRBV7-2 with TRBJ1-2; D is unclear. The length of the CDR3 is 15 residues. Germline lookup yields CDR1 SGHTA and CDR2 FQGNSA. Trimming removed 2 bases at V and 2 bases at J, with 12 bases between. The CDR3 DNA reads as TGTGCCAGCAGCTTAACCGGGAGCCCAAACTATGGCTACACCTTC. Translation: CASSLTGSPNYGYTF.

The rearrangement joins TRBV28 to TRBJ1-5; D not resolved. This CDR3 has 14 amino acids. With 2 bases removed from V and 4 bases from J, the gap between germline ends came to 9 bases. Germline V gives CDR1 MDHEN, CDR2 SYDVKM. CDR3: CASSLVLRNQPQHF. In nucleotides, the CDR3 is TGTGCCAGCAGTTTAGTCCTGAGGAATCAGCCCCAGCATTTT.

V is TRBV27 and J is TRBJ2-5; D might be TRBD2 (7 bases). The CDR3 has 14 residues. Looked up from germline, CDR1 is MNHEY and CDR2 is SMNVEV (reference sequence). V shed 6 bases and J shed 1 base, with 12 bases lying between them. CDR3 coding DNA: TGTGCCAGCAGAGGGGGGGGATCCCAAGAGACCCAGTACTTC. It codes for CASRGGGSQETQYF.

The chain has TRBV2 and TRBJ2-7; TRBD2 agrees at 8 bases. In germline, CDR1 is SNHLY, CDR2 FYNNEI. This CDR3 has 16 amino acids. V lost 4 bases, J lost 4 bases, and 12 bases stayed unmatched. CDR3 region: CASSGGRREALYEQYF. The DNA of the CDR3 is TGTGCCAGCAGTGGGGGCCGGCGGGAGGCCTTATACGAGCAGTACTTC.

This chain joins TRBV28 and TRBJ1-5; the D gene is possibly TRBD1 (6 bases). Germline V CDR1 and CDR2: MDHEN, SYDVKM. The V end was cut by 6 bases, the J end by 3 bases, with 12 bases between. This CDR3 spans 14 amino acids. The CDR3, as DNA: TGTGCCAGCAGCAAAGGGGGGTTCAATCAGCCCCAGCATTTT. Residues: CASSKGGFNQPQHF. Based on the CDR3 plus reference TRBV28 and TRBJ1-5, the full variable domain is DVKVTQSSRYLVKRTGEKVFLECVQDMDHENMFWYRQDPGLGLRLIYFSYDVKMKEKGDIPEGYSVSREKKERFSLILESASTNQTSMYLCASSKGGFNQPQHFGDGTRLSIL.

In DNA form, the CDR3 reads TGTGCCAGCAGTCCCACGACAGGGGGACACATTCAGTACTTC. Its translation is CASSPTTGGHIQYF. This chain uses TRBV6-6 with TRBJ2-4; 9 nucleotides match TRBD1. Trimming at V came to 5 bases and at J to 8 bases, leaving 7 bases not matched to a gene. Germline CDR1 is MNHNY and CDR2 is SVGAGI (reference sequence). The CDR3 sequence is 14 residues long.

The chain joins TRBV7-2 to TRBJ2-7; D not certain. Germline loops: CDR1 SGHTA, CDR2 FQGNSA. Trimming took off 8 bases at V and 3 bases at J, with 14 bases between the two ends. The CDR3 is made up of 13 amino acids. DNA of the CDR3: TGTGCCAGCTCCGAGTTCCGGGTCTACGAGCAGTACTTC. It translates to CASSEFRVYEQYF.

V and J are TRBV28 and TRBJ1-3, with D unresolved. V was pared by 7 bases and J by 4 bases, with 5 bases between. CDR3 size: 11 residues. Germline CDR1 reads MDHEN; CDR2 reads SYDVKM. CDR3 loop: CASTPGNTIYF. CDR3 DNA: TGTGCCAGCACCCCGGGAAACACCATATATTTT.

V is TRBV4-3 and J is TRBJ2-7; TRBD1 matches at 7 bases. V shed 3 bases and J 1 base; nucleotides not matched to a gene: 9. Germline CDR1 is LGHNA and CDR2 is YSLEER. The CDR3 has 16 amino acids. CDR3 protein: CASSQQRDSASYEQYF. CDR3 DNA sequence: TGCGCCAGCAGCCAGCAACGGGACAGTGCATCCTACGAGCAGTACTTC.

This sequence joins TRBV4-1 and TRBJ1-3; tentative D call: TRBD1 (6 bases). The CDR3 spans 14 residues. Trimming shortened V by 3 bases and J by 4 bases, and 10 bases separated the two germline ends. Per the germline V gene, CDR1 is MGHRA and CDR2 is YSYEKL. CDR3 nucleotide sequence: TGCGCCAGCAGCCAGGGGGGGCCCGGAAACACCATATATTTT. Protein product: CASSQGGPGNTIYF.

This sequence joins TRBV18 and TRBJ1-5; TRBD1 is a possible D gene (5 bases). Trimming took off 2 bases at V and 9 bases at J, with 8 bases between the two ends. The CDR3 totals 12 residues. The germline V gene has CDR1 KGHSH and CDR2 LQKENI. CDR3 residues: CASSPGGGPQHF. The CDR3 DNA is TGTGCCAGCTCACCAGGGGGGGGGCCCCAGCATTTT.

The CDR3 region is CATRPDASGANVLTF. Here the CDR3 DNA reads TGTGCCACCAGGCCCGACGCCTCTGGGGCCAACGTCCTGACTTTC. The genes are TRBV15 and TRBJ2-6; no clear D gene. The germline V and J ends were trimmed by 6 bases and 0 bases, with 9 bases remaining between them. Germline loops: CDR1 LNHNV, CDR2 YYDKDF (reference sequence). CDR3 length equals 15 residues.

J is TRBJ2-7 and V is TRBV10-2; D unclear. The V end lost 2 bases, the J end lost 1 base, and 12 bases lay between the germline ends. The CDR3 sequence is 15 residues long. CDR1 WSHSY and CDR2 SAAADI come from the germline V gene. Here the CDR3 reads CASSEAEAVSYEQYF. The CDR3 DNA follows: TGCGCCAGCAGTGAGGCAGAGGCTGTGTCCTACGAGCAGTACTTC.

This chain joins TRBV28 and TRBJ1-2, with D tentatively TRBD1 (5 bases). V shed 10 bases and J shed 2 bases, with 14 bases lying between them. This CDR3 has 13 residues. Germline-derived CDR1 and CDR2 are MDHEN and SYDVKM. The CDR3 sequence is CATLAGPNYGYTF. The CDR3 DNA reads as TGTGCCACCCTCGCGGGGCCGAACTATGGCTACACCTTC.

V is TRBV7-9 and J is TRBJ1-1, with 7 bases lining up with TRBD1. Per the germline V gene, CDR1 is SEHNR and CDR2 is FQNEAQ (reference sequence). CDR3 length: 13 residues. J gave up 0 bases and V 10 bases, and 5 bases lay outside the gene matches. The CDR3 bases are TGTGCCATTACAGGGGAGGTGAACACTGAAGCTTTCTTT. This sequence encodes CAITGEVNTEAFF.

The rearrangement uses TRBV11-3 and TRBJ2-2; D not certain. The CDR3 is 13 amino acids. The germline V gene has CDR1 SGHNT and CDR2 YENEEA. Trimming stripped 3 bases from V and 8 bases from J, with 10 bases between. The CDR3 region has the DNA TGTGCCAGCAGCTTCTCCGCCGGGGGGGAGCTGTTTTTT. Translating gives CASSFSAGGELFF.